This TCR beta chain was documented in a study of naive and memory T cell subsets. Study results and caveats: Gini index rose across naive, CM, EM and EMRA in CD4 and CD8. Naive and memory subsets had different power law exponents for TCR abundance. Activation and differentiation may alter RNA-based TCR counts.

V lost 1 base to trimming and J lost 5 bases, with 15 bases between them. The CDR3 has 15 residues. Both TRBC1 and TRBC2 were covered by a beta constant-region primer of two equimolar oligonucleotides. An oligonucleotide with the SP2 primer and a 12-nucleotide UMI was ligated to the cDNA 3' end. TCRdb itself ran the UMI-ligation and nested PCR reads through MiXCR, one entry per CDR3 protein. The sample gives approximately 27,000 distinct CDR3 sequences, over 8.5% of which show up once; around a sixth is in the top ten. This clonotype came up a few times. Its antigen is still unknown. The chain employs TRBV12-3 or TRBV12-4 and TRBJ2-7; D not certain. Sequences were obtained from effector memory CD4+ T cells from blood. Subset of the sample: effector memory, CD45RA- CD27-. The TCR was taken from a human donor in good health. This chain's CDR3 is CASSLVVGSLNEQYF. The CDR3 DNA sequence: TGTGCCAGCAGTTTAGTGGTTGGATCCCTCAACGAGCAGTACTTC.